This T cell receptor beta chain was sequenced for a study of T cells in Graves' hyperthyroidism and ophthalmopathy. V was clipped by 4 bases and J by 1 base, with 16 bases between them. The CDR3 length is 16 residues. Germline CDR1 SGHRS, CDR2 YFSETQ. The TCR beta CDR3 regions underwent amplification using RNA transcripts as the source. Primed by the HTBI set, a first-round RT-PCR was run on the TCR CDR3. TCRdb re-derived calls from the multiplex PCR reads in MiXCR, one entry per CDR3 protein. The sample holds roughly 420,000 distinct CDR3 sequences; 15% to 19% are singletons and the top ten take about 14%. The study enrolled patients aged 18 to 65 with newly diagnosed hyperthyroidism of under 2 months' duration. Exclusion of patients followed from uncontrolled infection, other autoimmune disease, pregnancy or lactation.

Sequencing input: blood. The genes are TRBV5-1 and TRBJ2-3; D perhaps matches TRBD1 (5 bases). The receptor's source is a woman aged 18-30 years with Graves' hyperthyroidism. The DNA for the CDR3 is TGCGCCAGCAGCCTGGACCACAGGCTCCGCACAGATACGCAGTATTTT. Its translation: CASSLDHRLRTDTQYF. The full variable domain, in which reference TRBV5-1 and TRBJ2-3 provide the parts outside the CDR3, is KAGVTQTPRYLIKTRGQQVTLSCSPISGHRSVSWYQQTPGQGLQFLFEYFSETQRNKGNFPGRFSGRQFSNSRSEMNVSTLELGDSALYLCASSLDHRLRTDTQYFGPGTRLTVL.